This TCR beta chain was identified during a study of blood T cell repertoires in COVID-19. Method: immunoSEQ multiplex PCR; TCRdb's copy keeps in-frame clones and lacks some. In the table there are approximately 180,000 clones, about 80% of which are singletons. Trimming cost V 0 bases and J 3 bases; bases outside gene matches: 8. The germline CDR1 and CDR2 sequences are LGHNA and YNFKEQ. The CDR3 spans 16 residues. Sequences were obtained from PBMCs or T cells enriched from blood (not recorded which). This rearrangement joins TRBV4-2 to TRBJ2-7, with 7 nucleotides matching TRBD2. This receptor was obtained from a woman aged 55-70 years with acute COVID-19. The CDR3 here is CASSQDTAGIFYEQYF. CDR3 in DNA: TGTGCCAGCAGCCAAGACACAGCGGGAATTTTCTACGAGCAGTACTTC.